This T cell receptor beta chain was recorded in a study of radiation and T cells in renal cell carcinoma. Findings of the study overall: Dominant CDR3 motifs occupied more repertoire in irradiated than control tumors.

TCRdb keeps only in-frame clones here, not all; method: immunoSEQ multiplex PCR. The sample holds 15,000 to 20,000 clones, approximately 59% seen once. Note on this clone: What it binds is not known.

The treatment denotes: treatment-naive control, cytoreductive nephrectomy. Treatment-naive patients without radiation supplied the control tumors at nephrectomy. Controls included a few female and about a dozen male donors, resected 2011 to 2014. The V end lost 5 bases, the J end lost 9 bases, and 14 bases lay between the germline ends. The CDR3 runs 14 residues. From germline, CDR1 is SGHVS and CDR2 FQNEAQ. The source material was tumor tissue, sampled from a patient whose treatment was nephrectomy without radiotherapy. This clonotype was sampled from a man in his forties or fifties with renal cell carcinoma. The chain combines TRBV7-8 with TRBJ2-6; TRBD2 might be the D (6 bases). As DNA, the CDR3 is TGTGCCAGCAGCGCGGGGCCTGGAAACAACGTCCTGACTTTC. Protein sequence: CASSAGPGNNVLTF. Full variable domain (remainder filled in from reference TRBV7-8 and TRBJ2-6): GAGVSQSPRYKVAKRGQDVALRCDPISGHVSLFWYQQALGQGPEFLTYFQNEAQLDKSGLPSDRFFAERPEGSVSTLKIQRTQQEDSAVYLCASSAGPGNNVLTFGAGSRLTVL.